A single sample is the source of the 28 T cell receptor beta chains below, sequenced in a study of T cell responses to AZD1222 COVID-19 vaccine. Only in-frame clones appear in the TCRdb table, and some are missing; sequencing was by immunoSEQ multiplex PCR. The sample consists of some 150,000 clones, over 75% of them appearing once. The sample here was peripheral blood, taken 28 days after the second AZD1222 dose. Receptors originate from an adult who received the AZD1222 COVID-19 vaccine.

The chain is built from TRBV29-1 and TRBJ2-7; 11 bases are shared with TRBD1. With 4 bases clipped from V and 5 bases from J, the junction kept 10 bases outside the gene matches. Germline assignment: CDR1 SQVTM and CDR2 ANQGSEA. The CDR3 is made up of 15 amino acids. The CDR3 nucleotides read TGCAGCGTTGTTTCTGGGACAGGGGGGCCCAACGAGCAGTACTTC. Its protein product is CSVVSGTGGPNEQYF.

J is TRBJ2-3 and V is TRBV24-1; TRBD2 might be the D (5 bases). CDR1 KGHDR and CDR2 SFDVKD come from the germline V gene. Between the trimmed V and J ends, which lost 2 bases and 3 bases, there was a span of 8 bases. The CDR3 covers 14 residues. CDR3 residues: CATSDSGLTDTQYF. The CDR3 coding sequence is TGTGCCACCAGTGATTCGGGGTTAACAGATACGCAGTATTTT.

This chain connects TRBV6-5 to TRBJ2-1, with D perhaps TRBD2 (5 bases). CDR1 is MNHEY, CDR2 SVGAGI, per germline. This CDR3 is built from 13 residues. Trimming left V 0 bases short and J 8 bases short, with 8 bases between. The CDR3 loop reads CASSYSRDHEQFF. The CDR3 region has the DNA TGTGCCAGCAGTTACTCGAGGGATCATGAGCAGTTCTTC.

The chain has TRBV11-1 and TRBJ2-1; 8 positions match TRBD2. Germline V gives CDR1 SGHAT, CDR2 FQDESV (reference sequence). The V gene end was trimmed by 7 bases and the J gene end by 1 base; junction bases not matched to a gene: 0. The CDR3 sequence is 13 residues long. This CDR3 is CASTGGSYNEQFF. The CDR3 DNA is TGTGCCAGCACGGGGGGGTCCTACAATGAGCAGTTCTTC.

V is TRBV27 and J is TRBJ2-5, with TRBD2 matching over 9 bases. J was trimmed by 2 bases and V by 2 bases; bases with no gene match: 3. The CDR3 covers 15 residues. CDR1 and CDR2 from the germline V gene are MNHEY and SMNVEV (reference sequence). The DNA of the CDR3 is TGTGCCAGCAGTTTACTAAGCGGGGGGCAAGAGACCCAGTACTTC. Protein sequence: CASSLLSGGQETQYF.

The V gene is TRBV19, the J gene TRBJ1-3, with a weak D call TRBD1 (6 bases). There are 14 residues in the CDR3. V lost 5 bases and J lost 8, with 16 bases in between. Germline CDR1 is LNHDA and CDR2 is SQIVND (reference sequence). The CDR3 region has the DNA TGTGCCAGTAGTTCCTACCCAGGGGCGGACACCATATATTTT. Its translation: CASSSYPGADTIYF.

The chain is built from TRBV16 and TRBJ2-3; possibly TRBD2 for D (5 bases). The ends were cut back, 5 bases at V and 2 bases at J, with 8 bases in the middle. This CDR3 contains 13 residues. Germline V gene sequence: CDR1 KGHSY, CDR2 FQNENV. The CDR3 DNA sequence: TGTGCCAGCAGCTCGGGGAACACAGATACGCAGTATTTT. Translated, it gives CASSSGNTDTQYF.

The gene calls are TRBV15 and TRBJ2-7, with TRBD1 identical over 7 bases. Germline CDR1 LNHNV, CDR2 YYDKDF (reference sequence). V gave up 3 bases and J gave up 4 bases; unmatched junction bases: 18. There are 18 residues in the CDR3. The DNA of the CDR3 is TGTGCCACCAGCAGGTTCCTGGACAGGCATCGGGTCGGATACGAGCAGTACTTC. It is translated as CATSRFLDRHRVGYEQYF. Together with reference TRBV15 and TRBJ2-7, the CDR3 gives the full variable domain: DAMVIQNPRYQVTQFGKPVTLSCSQTLNHNVMYWYQQKSSQAPKLLFHYYDKDFNNEADTPDNFQSRRPNTSFCFLDIRSPGLGDTAMYLCATSRFLDRHRVGYEQYFGPGTRLTVT.

J is TRBJ1-1 and V is TRBV3-1 (or the pseudogene TRBV3-2), with D uncertain. The CDR3 totals 15 residues. V lost 1 base to trimming and J lost 1 base, with 10 bases between them. CDR1 is LGHDT, CDR2 YNNKEL, per germline (reference sequence). The CDR3 coding sequence is TGTGCCAGCAGCCAAGGAGAATTGAGGAACACTGAAGCTTTCTTT. It codes for CASSQGELRNTEAFF.

The chain couples TRBV10-3 to TRBJ1-4, with 9 bases that match TRBD1. The CDR3 is 14 amino acids. Germline loops: CDR1 ENHRY, CDR2 SYGVKD. V lost 5 bases, J lost 8 bases, and 6 bases stayed unmatched. The CDR3 sequence is CAISPGQGREKLFF. CDR3 DNA sequence: TGTGCCATCAGTCCGGGACAGGGAAGAGAAAAACTGTTTTTT.

The chain couples TRBV9 to TRBJ2-7; possible D gene TRBD2, 6 bases. V lost 0 bases and J lost 7, with 8 bases in between. The CDR3 totals 12 residues. CDR1 and CDR2 from the germline V gene are SGDLS and YYNGEE. CDR3 sequence: CASSVVGGEQYF. CDR3 sequence (DNA): TGTGCCAGCAGCGTAGTGGGGGGTGAGCAGTACTTC.

The V gene is TRBV7-8, the J gene TRBJ1-3; TRBD1 is a possible D gene (6 bases). Deletions cut 4 bases from V and 0 bases from J, with 13 bases between. The CDR3 is 16 amino acids. Looked up from germline, CDR1 is SGHVS and CDR2 is FQNEAQ. CDR3: CASSWTQGFSGNTIYF. The CDR3 nucleotides are TGTGCCAGCAGCTGGACACAGGGCTTCTCTGGAAACACCATATATTTT.

V usage is TRBV11-2 and J usage is TRBJ1-1; tentatively, D is TRBD1 (6 bases). CDR3 length equals 13 residues. The germline V gene has CDR1 SGHAT and CDR2 FQNNGV. V was pared by 8 bases and J by 3 bases, with 13 bases between. The CDR3 sequence: CASGLDSYTEAFF. The CDR3 nucleotides are TGTGCCAGCGGATTGGACAGTTACACTGAAGCTTTCTTT. The full variable domain, with the rest looked up from reference TRBV11-2 and TRBJ1-1, is EAGVAQSPRYKIIEKRQSVAFWCNPISGHATLYWYQQILGQGPKLLIQFQNNGVVDDSQLPKDRFSAERLKGVDSTLKIQPAKLEDSAVYLCASGLDSYTEAFFGQGTRLTVV.

In regard to this clone: One end of the junction is discordant with germline, which a read error may explain. This sequence joins TRBV6-5 and TRBJ1-5, with D possibly TRBD1 on 5 matching bases. In germline, CDR1 is MNHEY, CDR2 SVGAGI. This CDR3 region has 13 residues. The CDR3 bases are TGTACCAGCCATCGGGGCTTGAATCAGCCCCAGCATTTT. Its translation: CTSHRGLNQPQHF.

The table lists this clone with a count of one. This chain uses TRBV10-3 with TRBJ1-4; the D is unclear. Between the trimmed V and J ends, which lost 11 bases and 6 bases, there was a span of 16 bases. The CDR3 length is 13 residues. Germline loops: CDR1 ENHRY, CDR2 SYGVKD. CDR3 nucleotide sequence: TGTGCCTCCAGCGGGGAGGTTGATGAAAAACTGTTTTTT. It yields the protein CASSGEVDEKLFF.

The chain couples TRBV6-5 to TRBJ2-7, with TRBD2 matching 8 bases. The junction had 2 bases not matched to a gene; V was cut back by 7 bases and J by 3 bases. Germline values: CDR1 MNHEY, CDR2 SVGAGI. This CDR3 is 12 amino acids long. The CDR3 DNA reads TGTGCCAGCACGGGGGGGGTCTACGAGCAGTACTTC. Protein: CASTGGVYEQYF.

V and J are TRBV9 and TRBJ2-7; 8 bases are shared with TRBD2. The ends lost 3 bases at V and 0 bases at J; junction bases unmatched: 5. Germline assignment: CDR1 SGDLS and CDR2 YYNGEE. CDR3 length equals 15 residues. CDR3 nucleotide sequence: TGTGCCAGCAGCGGCCGCGCGGGAGGCTCCTACGAGCAGTACTTC. Residues: CASSGRAGGSYEQYF. The whole variable domain, remainder taken from reference TRBV9 and TRBJ2-7, is DSGVTQTPKHLITATGQRVTLRCSPRSGDLSVYWYQQSLDQGLQFLIQYYNGEERAKGNILERFSAQQFPDLHSELNLSSLELGDSALYFCASSGRAGGSYEQYFGPGTRLTVT.

The chain combines TRBV24-1 with TRBJ1-2; maybe TRBD1 (5 bases). Germline V lookup: CDR1 KGHDR, CDR2 SFDVKD. This CDR3 spans 14 amino acids. Trimming stripped 4 bases from V and 5 bases from J, with 13 bases between. The CDR3 DNA reads TGTGCCACCAGTGACCGGGGGTTTCTATATGGCTACACCTTC. This gives the protein CATSDRGFLYGYTF.

This clone appeared a single time. The chain has TRBV7-9 and TRBJ1-2; D gene unclear. Germline lookup yields CDR1 SEHNR and CDR2 FQNEAQ (reference sequence). Trimming took off 2 bases at V and 0 bases at J, with 7 bases between the two ends. This CDR3 is built from 14 residues. The CDR3 nucleotides read TGTGCCAGCAGCTTAACGGGTACTAACTATGGCTACACCTTC. Its translation: CASSLTGTNYGYTF.

The chain employs TRBV6-4 and TRBJ1-5; 7 positions match TRBD1. CDR1 is MRHNA, CDR2 SNTAGT, per germline. J was trimmed by 7 bases and V by 9 bases; bases with no gene match: 9. The CDR3 has 13 amino acids. The CDR3 loop reads CASTPGGEQPQHF. DNA of the CDR3: TGTGCCAGTACACCAGGGGGGGAGCAGCCCCAGCATTTT.

This clone was observed a single time. V is TRBV19 and J is TRBJ2-1; D is unresolved. Germline loops: CDR1 LNHDA, CDR2 SQIVND (reference sequence). The CDR3 loop spans 13 amino acids. Trimming stripped 5 bases from V and 4 bases from J, with 9 bases between. The chain's CDR3 is CASSSQLYNEQFF. The CDR3 nucleotides read TGTGCCAGTAGTTCACAGTTATACAATGAGCAGTTCTTC.

The V and J genes are TRBV5-1 and TRBJ1-4, with D possibly being TRBD1 (5 bases). The germline V gene encodes CDR1 SGHRS and CDR2 YFSETQ. Between the trimmed V and J ends, which lost 3 bases and 7 bases, there was a span of 13 bases. The CDR3 covers 14 residues. CDR3 nucleotides: TGCGCCAGCAGCTCCGGAACTGGGGGTGAAAAACTGTTTTTT. Amino acid sequence: CASSSGTGGEKLFF.

This chain connects TRBV27 to TRBJ1-4; tentative D call: TRBD1 (5 bases). The CDR3 spans 14 residues. CDR1 MNHEY and CDR2 SMNVEV come from the germline V gene (reference sequence). V was cut by 3 bases and J by 6 bases, with 11 bases left in between. The CDR3 reads CASSLFGAHEKLFF. The CDR3, as DNA: TGTGCCAGCAGTTTGTTTGGGGCACATGAAAAACTGTTTTTT.

The J gene is TRBJ1-1, the V gene TRBV19, with D hard to call. V shed 7 bases and J shed 1 base, with 7 bases lying between them. This CDR3 is 12 amino acids long. Germline V lookup: CDR1 LNHDA, CDR2 SQIVND (reference sequence). CDR3 sequence reads: CASKAGNTEAFF. The CDR3 nucleotides read TGTGCCAGTAAGGCTGGGAACACTGAAGCTTTCTTT.

The chain couples TRBV30 to TRBJ1-2; tentative D call: TRBD1 (5 bases). CDR3 length: 13 residues. Trimming left V 5 bases short and J 6 bases short, with 16 bases between. Germline-derived CDR1 and CDR2 are GTSNPN and SVGIG (reference sequence). The CDR3 coding sequence is TGTGCCTGGGGCTATAGGGGAAATAATGGCTACACCTTC. Translating it yields CAWGYRGNNGYTF.

The rearrangement uses TRBV29-1 and TRBJ1-2, with D perhaps TRBD1 (6 bases). The germline V and J ends were trimmed by 4 bases and 5 bases, with 14 bases remaining between them. The CDR3 contains 13 residues. The germline V gene encodes CDR1 SQVTM and CDR2 ANQGSEA. CDR3 bases: TGCAGCGTTGGGGATGACAGGTCTTATGGCTACACCTTC. Translating gives CSVGDDRSYGYTF.

This CDR3 reads CASSEGTGTQYF. The CDR3 nucleotides are TGTGCCAGCAGTGAGGGCACCGGTACGCAGTATTTT. The genes are TRBV2 and TRBJ2-3; unclear D gene. The V gene's germline CDR1 is SNHLY and CDR2 FYNNEI. Trimming left V 3 bases short and J 8 bases short, with 9 bases between. The CDR3 contains 12 residues.

This CDR3 reads CASSLSSGEIVQPQHF. DNA of the CDR3: TGTGCCAGCAGTTTATCGTCAGGGGAGATCGTCCAGCCCCAGCATTTT. This chain links TRBV27 with TRBJ1-5, with a tentative D call TRBD1 (6 bases). CDR3 size: 16 residues. The germline gives CDR1 MNHEY, CDR2 SMNVEV (reference sequence). The V and J ends lost 0 bases and 7 bases respectively, with 16 bases between them.